These 26 T cell receptor beta chains came from one sample sequenced in a study of neurological immune-mediated disorders (dated by TCRdb to about 2019). Preparation of the library involved 5' RACE. These reads were obtained on an Illumina HiSeq 2500. The public reads were reprocessed in TCRdb via fastp at Q25 and MiXCR, keeping in-frame beta chains. Every distinct CDR3 protein forms one entry, paired with its most common genes and DNA. The sample records fewer than 90,000 distinct CDR3 sequences, about a tenth of which are singletons. The top ten clonotypes cover about 1.8% of the sample. Sequencing used PBMCs. All receptors come from a man in his forties or fifties in good health.

As for this clonotype: A much more abundant neighbour one base away suggests this may be a read error. The chain employs TRBV4-2 and TRBJ2-7, with TRBD2 identical over 7 bases. Germline V lookup: CDR1 LGHNA, CDR2 YNFKEQ. The CDR3 sequence is 15 residues long. The CDR3 DNA follows: TGTGCCTGCAGCCCGGAACCTAGCGGAACCTACGAGCAGTACTTC. Amino acids: CACSPEPSGTYEQYF.

The chain links TRBV7-9 to TRBJ1-2, with TRBD1 identical over 7 bases. The junction had 14 bases not matched to a gene; V was cut back by 5 bases and J by 5 bases. Germline values: CDR1 SEHNR, CDR2 FQNEAQ (reference sequence). This CDR3 spans 16 amino acids. The CDR3 loop is CASSIAGTEYSYGYTF. The CDR3 nucleotides are TGTGCCAGCAGCATCGCCGGGACAGAATATTCTTATGGCTACACCTTC.

In its sample, this clonotype was seen many times. The chain has TRBV29-1 and TRBJ1-2; D not certain. The CDR3 runs to 14 residues. Germline loops: CDR1 SQVTM, CDR2 ANQGSEA. The V end was cut by 0 bases, the J end by 6 bases, with 14 bases between. In DNA form, the CDR3 reads TGCAGCGTTGAAGACCCCCTACCAAGGAATGGCTACACCTTC. Protein sequence: CSVEDPLPRNGYTF.

This clonotype was counted at least ten times. The chain uses TRBV5-1 and TRBJ2-1; D is ambiguous. The CDR3 totals 16 residues. The germline gives CDR1 SGHRS, CDR2 YFSETQ. Trimming left V 2 bases short and J 3 bases short, with 15 bases between. The CDR3 nucleotides are TGCGCCAGCAGCTTACGACTCCCTTCGGTCTACAATGAGCAGTTCTTC. Its translation is CASSLRLPSVYNEQFF.

This clonotype was detected ten times or more. This rearrangement joins TRBV3-1 to TRBJ2-5; tentatively, D is TRBD1 or TRBD2 (5 bases each). The CDR3 totals 15 residues. Germline loops: CDR1 LGHDT, CDR2 YNNKEL (reference sequence). The V gene lost 1 base and the J gene lost 5 bases, with 14 bases spanning the gap. The CDR3 loop is CASSQGDPWRETQYF. CDR3 bases: TGTGCCAGCAGCCAAGGGGACCCCTGGAGGGAGACCCAGTACTTC.

This clonotype was counted at least ten times. V is TRBV20-1 and J is TRBJ2-5; possibly TRBD2 for D (6 bases). The germline V gene has CDR1 DFQATT and CDR2 SNEGSKA (reference sequence). The CDR3 totals 16 residues. Trimming shortened V by 1 base and J by 2 bases, and 17 bases separated the two germline ends. The CDR3 bases are TGCAGTGCTAGAGTGGGGTCCGGGGGTTTTCAAGAGACCCAGTACTTC. It codes for CSARVGSGGFQETQYF.

This clonotype was observed at least ten times. This chain joins TRBV6-6 and TRBJ2-3; unclear D gene. Trimming removed 8 bases at V and 6 bases at J, with 9 bases between. The CDR3 contains 11 residues. Germline CDR1 MNHNY, CDR2 SVGAGI (reference sequence). Here the CDR3 DNA reads TGTGCCAGCGGGTTGGGGGATACGCAGTATTTT. Protein product: CASGLGDTQYF.

This clonotype showed up many times. The chain links TRBV20-1 to TRBJ2-2; D remains ambiguous. Trimming removed 3 bases from V and 4 bases from J, with 6 bases in between. CDR3 length equals 12 residues. The germline CDR1 and CDR2 sequences are DFQATT and SNEGSKA (reference sequence). CDR3 nucleotide sequence: TGCAGTGCTAGCGGAGCCACCGGGGAGCTGTTTTTT. It codes for CSASGATGELFF.

This clonotype has ten or more counts. The chain recombines TRBV20-1 with TRBJ2-7; no clear D gene. With 5 bases removed from V and 6 bases from J, the gap between germline ends came to 11 bases. Germline V gene data show CDR1 as DFQATT and CDR2 as SNEGSKA (reference sequence). The CDR3 has 11 amino acids. In DNA, the CDR3 is TGCAGTGCTTCCTTAGCTCTCGAGCAGTACTTC. It is translated as CSASLALEQYF.

This clonotype has a count of ten or more. This chain links TRBV9 with TRBJ2-5, with 9 bases matching TRBD1. The length of the CDR3 is 18 residues. Trimming took 4 bases from V and 3 from J; bases not matched to a gene: 16. CDR1 and CDR2 from the germline V gene are SGDLS and YYNGEE. The CDR3 DNA reads TGTGCCAGCAGCCCCCGGACAGGGACAGGGACAGGCGAAGAGACCCAGTACTTC. Amino acids: CASSPRTGTGTGEETQYF.

The rearrangement links TRBV7-9 to TRBJ2-1; tentatively, D is TRBD2 (5 bases). CDR3 size: 12 residues. V was trimmed by 1 base and J by 7 bases, leaving 5 bases between them. Germline values: CDR1 SEHNR, CDR2 FQNEAQ (reference sequence). DNA of the CDR3: TGTGCCAGCAGCTTAGGGGAGAATGAGCAGTTCTTC. Its protein product is CASSLGENEQFF.

Many counts were recorded for this clonotype. V gene TRBV5-1 combines with J gene TRBJ1-2; 8 bases are shared with TRBD1. The CDR3 contains 12 residues. The V and J ends lost 1 base and 8 bases, in that order; junction bases with no gene match: 1. The germline CDR1 and CDR2 sequences are SGHRS and YFSETQ. The CDR3 is CASSLPGGGYTF. The CDR3 DNA reads as TGCGCCAGCAGCTTGCCAGGGGGCGGCTACACCTTC.

The sample holds many counts of this clonotype. The V and J genes are TRBV18 and TRBJ1-1, with D possibly matching TRBD1 (6 bases). Germline values: CDR1 KGHSH, CDR2 LQKENI. Trimming cost V 3 bases and J 11 bases, with 28 bases left between them. CDR3 size: 17 residues. The CDR3 sequence is CASSPISSGQGTPGAFF. CDR3 bases: TGTGCCAGCTCACCCATTTCTAGTGGGCAGGGGACGCCCGGGGCTTTCTTT.

The sample holds many counts of this clonotype. The chain employs TRBV5-1 and TRBJ2-4; the D gene is possibly TRBD2 (7 bases). Germline CDR1 SGHRS, CDR2 YFSETQ. V lost 0 bases, J lost 0 bases, and 22 bases lay in between. This CDR3 has 20 residues. DNA for the CDR3: TGCGCCAGCAGCTTGGAGTCGGGGGGCGCATCCCATTTAGCCAAAAACATTCAGTACTTC. It codes for CASSLESGGASHLAKNIQYF.

This clonotype was seen ten or more times. The V call is TRBV7-2, the J call TRBJ1-6; D is ambiguous. Trimming pared 8 bases from V and 7 bases from J, leaving 9 bases between. This CDR3 is 12 amino acids long. CDR1 and CDR2 (germline): SGHTA, FQGNSA. CDR3 DNA: TGTGCCAGCCGTTGGACGAATTCACCCCTCCACTTT. It translates to CASRWTNSPLHF.

This clonotype has ten or more counts. J is TRBJ2-4 and V is TRBV9, with D possibly matching TRBD1 (6 bases). The germline V and J ends were trimmed by 0 bases and 1 base, with 11 bases remaining between them. Germline V lookup: CDR1 SGDLS, CDR2 YYNGEE. The CDR3 is 16 residues long. CDR3 DNA sequence: TGTGCCAGCAGCGTAGGGGACATTGGGGCCAAAAACATTCAGTACTTC. It is translated as CASSVGDIGAKNIQYF.

Ten or more counts support this clonotype. The chain has TRBV27 and TRBJ1-1; 8 bases line up with TRBD1. The germline V gene encodes CDR1 MNHEY and CDR2 SMNVEV (reference sequence). This CDR3 contains 16 residues. With V trimmed by 5 bases and J by 4 bases, 12 bases remained unmatched. Here the CDR3 reads CASSMTGQGGSTEAFF. CDR3 DNA: TGTGCCAGCAGTATGACCGGACAGGGAGGTTCCACTGAAGCTTTCTTT.

In regard to this clonotype: Sequence at one end of the junction differs from germline and may be a read error. The genes are TRBV28 and TRBJ1-2; 9 bases line up with TRBD1. CDR3 length equals 16 residues. CDR1 is MDHEN, CDR2 SYDVKM, per germline. CDR3 DNA sequence: TGTGCCAGCGGTTTCGTTACCCTGGGGACAGGGCATGGCTACACCTTC. Residues: CASGFVTLGTGHGYTF.

The chain recombines TRBV2 with TRBJ2-2, with D possibly being TRBD1 (6 bases). CDR1 and CDR2 from the germline V gene are SNHLY and FYNNEI. V was pared by 8 bases and J by 6 bases, with 13 bases between. The CDR3 totals 13 residues. CDR3 loop: CASGNRDPGELFF. The CDR3, as DNA: TGTGCCAGCGGAAACAGGGATCCCGGGGAGCTGTTTTTT. The full variable domain, completed using reference TRBV2 and TRBJ2-2, is EPEVTQTPSHQVTQMGQEVILRCVPISNHLYFYWYRQILGQKVEFLVSFYNNEISEKSEIFDDQFSVERPDGSNFTLKIRSTKLEDSAMYFCASGNRDPGELFFGEGSRLTVL.

This clonotype was observed many times. The chain carries TRBV5-1 and TRBJ1-1, with D hard to call. The V end lost 0 bases, the J end lost 7 bases, and 19 bases lay between the germline ends. Germline CDR1 reads SGHRS; CDR2 reads YFSETQ. This CDR3 has 16 residues. CDR3 amino acids: CASSLDMSPIMDEAFF. The CDR3 nucleotides read TGCGCCAGCAGCTTGGATATGTCCCCGATTATGGATGAAGCTTTCTTT.

This clonotype was seen a handful of times. This chain connects TRBV5-5 to TRBJ2-7, with TRBD2 identical over 8 bases. Germline CDR1 is SGHKS and CDR2 is YYEKEE (reference sequence). The CDR3 runs 15 residues. The junction had 8 bases not matched to a gene; V was cut back by 0 bases and J by 6 bases. Here the CDR3 DNA reads TGTGCCAGCAGCTTGGTGGCGGGGGGCCCTGTCGAGCAGTACTTC. This encodes CASSLVAGGPVEQYF.

This clonotype came up many times. This chain uses TRBV27 with TRBJ2-7, with 7 bases identical to TRBD1. With V trimmed by 9 bases and J by 2 bases, 16 bases remained unmatched. There are 16 residues in the CDR3. The V gene's germline CDR1 is MNHEY and CDR2 SMNVEV (reference sequence). The CDR3 DNA sequence: TGTGCCAGTGGCTGGGCGTCGGGGACAGCTGCCTACGAGCAGTACTTC. Translation: CASGWASGTAAYEQYF.

This clonotype was seen many times. The chain has TRBV7-3 and TRBJ2-1, with D perhaps being TRBD1 or TRBD2 (5 bases each). The CDR3 runs 15 residues. Germline lookup yields CDR1 SGHTA and CDR2 FQGTGA. The V and J ends lost 4 bases and 6 bases respectively, with 16 bases between them. CDR3 protein: CASSSTGTSGNEQFF. The CDR3 DNA follows: TGTGCCAGCAGCTCCACCGGGACGTCGGGCAATGAGCAGTTCTTC.

This clonotype was picked up many times. The chain employs TRBV28 and TRBJ2-6, with D uncertain. This CDR3 has 15 amino acids. V was trimmed by 3 bases and J by 0 bases, leaving 6 bases between them. Looked up from germline, CDR1 is MDHEN and CDR2 is SYDVKM. Written as DNA, the CDR3 is TGTGCCAGCAGTTTTGCCGGCTCTGGGGCCAACGTCCTGACTTTC. Protein sequence: CASSFAGSGANVLTF.

This clonotype was seen many times. V gene TRBV2 combines with J gene TRBJ2-2, with D possibly being TRBD1 or TRBD2 (7 bases each). The germline CDR1 and CDR2 sequences are SNHLY and FYNNEI. The V and J ends lost 8 bases and 2 bases respectively, with 15 bases between them. The CDR3 spans 15 residues. The CDR3 nucleotides read TGTGCCAGCTCCCAGGGGGGGACAAACACCGGGGAGCTGTTTTTT. The encoded protein is CASSQGGTNTGELFF.

This clonotype was recorded a few times. This sequence joins TRBV7-9 and TRBJ2-7; D tentatively reads TRBD1 or TRBD2 (5 bases each). The V gene's germline CDR1 is SEHNR and CDR2 FQNEAQ (reference sequence). V lost 5 bases to trimming and J lost 0 bases, with 14 bases between them. This CDR3 has 15 amino acids. The CDR3 DNA follows: TGTGCCAGCAGCCTACCCCGGGACGGCTCCTACGAGCAGTACTTC. It is translated as CASSLPRDGSYEQYF.